Shown below are 10 T cell receptor beta chains from a single sample sequenced in a study of T cells in Graves' hyperthyroidism and ophthalmopathy. Amplified regions were TCR beta CDR3 sequences from RNA transcripts. With the HTBI primer set, the TCR CDR3 went through a first round of RT-PCR. Via MiXCR, TCRdb re-called the multiplex PCR reads, giving one row per CDR3 protein. The table includes about 270,000 distinct CDR3 sequences, over 12% detected once. Sequenced sample: blood. These receptors all stem from a woman aged 50 to 60 with Graves' hyperthyroidism that later progressed to Graves' ophthalmopathy.

This clonotype was seen repeatedly, ten times or more. The chain combines TRBV20-1 with TRBJ2-1; 7 bases map to TRBD2. V dropped 4 bases and J dropped 4; count of bases not matched to a gene: 13. The germline CDR1 and CDR2 sequences are DFQATT and SNEGSKA (reference sequence). The CDR3 has 16 residues. In nucleotides, the CDR3 is TGCAGTGCTACCTGGCTCGGGCTAGCGGTTTACAATGAGCAGTTCTTC. This translates into CSATWLGLAVYNEQFF.

This clonotype was recorded at least ten times. This chain links TRBV27 with TRBJ2-5, with a possible D match to TRBD1 (6 bases). Germline CDR1 is MNHEY and CDR2 is SMNVEV (reference sequence). There are 13 residues in the CDR3. V lost 5 bases and J 3 bases, leaving 10 bases between the germline ends. CDR3 residues: CASSMRTEETQYF. Written as DNA, the CDR3 is TGTGCCAGCAGTATGCGGACAGAAGAGACCCAGTACTTC.

This CDR3 reads CASSVDERRAGQGGSGNTIYF. The CDR3 nucleotides are TGTGCCAGCAGCGTAGACGAGAGGAGAGCGGGACAGGGGGGCTCTGGAAACACCATATATTTT. The chain uses TRBV9 and TRBJ1-3, with 11 nucleotides matching TRBD1. The CDR3 loop spans 21 amino acids. J lost 0 bases, V lost 0 bases, and 14 bases had no gene match. The germline V gene encodes CDR1 SGDLS and CDR2 YYNGEE.

This clonotype was seen a handful of times. The rearrangement joins TRBV7-9 to TRBJ2-3; 9 nucleotides match TRBD2. The CDR3 is made up of 14 amino acids. Per the germline V gene, CDR1 is SEHNR and CDR2 is FQNEAQ (reference sequence). Unmatched junction bases numbered 4, after V lost 4 bases and J lost 5 bases. This chain's CDR3 is CASSWREGLDTQYF. CDR3 nucleotide sequence: TGTGCCAGCAGCTGGCGGGAGGGGTTAGATACGCAGTATTTT.

This clonotype was found a few times. The gene calls are TRBV5-1 and TRBJ1-2; D is uncertain. Germline lookup yields CDR1 SGHRS and CDR2 YFSETQ. Trimming left V 4 bases short and J 7 bases short, with 23 bases between. The CDR3 is 16 residues long. CDR3 in amino acids: CASSLLSGRWVAGYTF. CDR3 nucleotide sequence: TGCGCCAGCAGCCTACTCTCGGGGAGGTGGGTTGCTGGCTACACCTTC.

Concerning this clonotype itself: A clone one base away is much larger, so this may be a read error. The J gene is TRBJ2-7, the V gene TRBV24-1, with 10 nucleotides matching TRBD1. CDR3 length: 14 residues. CDR1 is KGHDR, CDR2 SFDVKD, per germline. The V gene end was trimmed by 5 bases and the J gene end by 6 bases; junction bases not matched to a gene: 6. The CDR3 region is CATSGTGGAGEQYF. CDR3 sequence (DNA): TGTGCCACCAGTGGGACAGGGGGGGCCGGCGAGCAGTACTTC.

This clonotype has only a few counts. The chain uses TRBV19 and TRBJ1-2; 7 bases are shared with TRBD1. Per germline, CDR1 LNHDA and CDR2 SQIVND (reference sequence). Trimming removed 6 bases from V and 3 bases from J; junction bases left unmatched: 7. The CDR3 totals 14 residues. CDR3 sequence reads: CASRVQGTDYGYTF. The CDR3 nucleotides are TGTGCCAGTAGGGTACAGGGGACGGACTATGGCTACACCTTC.

This clonotype was counted ten times or more. The rearrangement links TRBV28 to TRBJ1-2; 9 bases map to TRBD1. V lost 6 bases to trimming and J lost 8 bases; unmatched junction nucleotides: 7. Germline CDR1 reads MDHEN; CDR2 reads SYDVKM. The CDR3 loop spans 13 amino acids. CDR3 coding DNA: TGTGCCAGCAGCCAGGGACAGGGAATCGGCTACACCTTC. Translated: CASSQGQGIGYTF.

This clonotype was picked up a small number of times. This sequence may be a read error, since a much larger clone differs from it by one base. The rearrangement joins TRBV5-1 to TRBJ2-3, with 13 bases identical to TRBD2. Germline-derived CDR1 and CDR2 are SGHRS and YFSETQ. The CDR3 contains 16 residues. Unmatched junction bases numbered 9, after V lost 5 bases and J lost 6 bases. The CDR3 sequence: CASRTGLAGVVDTQYF. CDR3 bases: TGCGCCAGCAGGACTGGACTAGCGGGAGTTGTGGATACGCAGTATTTT.

The gene calls are TRBV2 and TRBJ2-1, with 11 bases identical to TRBD2. This CDR3 spans 17 amino acids. Germline lookup yields CDR1 SNHLY and CDR2 FYNNEI. The junction had 9 bases not matched to a gene; V was cut back by 3 bases and J by 5 bases. The CDR3 here is CASSENRSGRANNEQFF. The CDR3 DNA sequence: TGTGCCAGCAGTGAGAACCGTAGCGGGAGGGCCAACAATGAGCAGTTCTTC.